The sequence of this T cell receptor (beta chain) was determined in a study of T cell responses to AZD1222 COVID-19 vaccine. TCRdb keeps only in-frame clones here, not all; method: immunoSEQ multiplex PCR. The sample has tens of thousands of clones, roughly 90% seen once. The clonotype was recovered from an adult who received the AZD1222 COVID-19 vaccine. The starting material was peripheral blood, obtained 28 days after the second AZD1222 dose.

The CDR3 is CASSQDGPGETQYF. In DNA, the CDR3 is TGTGCCAGCAGCCAAGATGGGCCGGGAGAGACCCAGTACTTC. The chain recombines TRBV4-2 with TRBJ2-5; D is unclear. The length of the CDR3 is 14 residues. V gave up 0 bases and J gave up 4 bases, with 9 bases separating them. The germline CDR1 and CDR2 sequences are LGHNA and YNFKEQ.